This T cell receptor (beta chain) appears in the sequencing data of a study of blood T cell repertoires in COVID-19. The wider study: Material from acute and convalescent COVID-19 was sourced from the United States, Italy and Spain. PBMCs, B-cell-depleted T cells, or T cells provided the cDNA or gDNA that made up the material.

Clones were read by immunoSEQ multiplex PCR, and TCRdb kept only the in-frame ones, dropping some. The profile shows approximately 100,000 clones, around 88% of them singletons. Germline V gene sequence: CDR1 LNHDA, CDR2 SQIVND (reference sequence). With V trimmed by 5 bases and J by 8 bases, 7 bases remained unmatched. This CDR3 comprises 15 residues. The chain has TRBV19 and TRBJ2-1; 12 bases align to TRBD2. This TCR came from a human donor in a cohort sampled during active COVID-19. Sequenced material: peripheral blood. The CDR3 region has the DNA TGTGCCAGTAGTTTTCGGTCTAGCGGGAGGGATGAGCAGTTCTTC. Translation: CASSFRSSGRDEQFF. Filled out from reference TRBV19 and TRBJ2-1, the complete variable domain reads DGGITQSPKYLFRKEGQNVTLSCEQNLNHDAMYWYRQDPGQGLRLIYYSQIVNDFQKGDIAEGYSVSREKKESFPLTVTSAQKNPTAFYLCASSFRSSGRDEQFFGPGTRLTVL.